Each of the 13 T cell receptor beta chains below was sequenced from the same sample in a study of cytomegalovirus exposure and HLA in healthy donors. Researchers ran the PCR with 60 Vbeta and 13 Jbeta primers. The protocol was immunoSEQ multiplex PCR, while the TCRdb copy is restricted to in-frame clones and leaves out a portion. The profile shows about 140,000 clones, 73% of them singletons. Specimen: PBMCs. The source of these receptors is a woman in her 40s in good health and CMV-seronegative.

This chain links TRBV15 with TRBJ2-3; 8 bases match TRBD2. Looked up from germline, CDR1 is LNHNV and CDR2 is YYDKDF (reference sequence). The V gene end was trimmed by 6 bases and the J gene end by 0 bases; junction bases not matched to a gene: 5. The CDR3 consists of 15 residues. CDR3 bases: TGTGCCACCAGTCTAGCGGGCCGGAGCACAGATACGCAGTATTTT. Protein product: CATSLAGRSTDTQYF.

The V and J genes are TRBV5-1 and TRBJ2-1, with TRBD2 as a possible D gene (6 bases). Germline V gene lookup returns CDR1 SGHRS and CDR2 YFSETQ. The V and J ends lost 0 bases and 2 bases respectively, with 12 bases between them. This CDR3 spans 16 amino acids. Here the CDR3 DNA reads TGCGCCAGCAGCTTGGCCATCAGCGGGCCCTACAATGAGCAGTTCTTC. This encodes CASSLAISGPYNEQFF.

This sequence joins TRBV7-8 and TRBJ1-5, with unresolved D. Germline CDR1 and CDR2: SGHVS and FQNEAQ. V lost 7 bases and J lost 4, with 11 bases in between. CDR3 length: 13 residues. The CDR3 reads CASTYESNQPQHF. Here the CDR3 DNA reads TGTGCCAGCACCTATGAATCGAATCAGCCCCAGCATTTT.

This rearrangement joins TRBV28 to TRBJ2-1; the D gene is possibly TRBD2 (5 bases). This CDR3 has 16 residues. Deletions cut 6 bases from V and 5 bases from J, with 20 bases between. CDR1 and CDR2 from the germline V gene are MDHEN and SYDVKM. CDR3 in amino acids: CASSPRPGSRDNEQFF. As DNA, the CDR3 is TGTGCCAGCAGCCCAAGACCGGGGTCTCGAGACAATGAGCAGTTCTTC.

The CDR3 nucleotides read TGTGCCAGCAGTTGGGGACTCGGAAAACTGTTTTTT. Its protein is CASSWGLGKLFF. This rearrangement joins TRBV5-6 to TRBJ1-4; D possibly corresponds to TRBD1 (5 bases). The length of the CDR3 is 12 residues. Germline CDR1 SGHDT, CDR2 YYEEEE. Trimming cost V 5 bases and J 10 bases, with 12 bases left between them. Combining the CDR3 with reference TRBV5-6 and TRBJ1-4 gives the whole variable domain DAGVTQSPTHLIKTRGQQVTLRCSPKSGHDTVSWYQQALGQGPQFIFQYYEEEERQRGNFPDRFSGHQFPNYSSELNVNALLLGDSALYLCASSWGLGKLFFGSGTQLSVL.

The chain combines TRBV7-8 with TRBJ1-1; TRBD1 agrees at 7 bases. Germline V gene sequence: CDR1 SGHVS, CDR2 FQNEAQ. The CDR3 runs 13 residues. V shed 8 bases and J 0 bases; nucleotides not matched to a gene: 3. The CDR3 region has the DNA TGTGCCAGCGGGGGGACAGTGAACACTGAAGCTTTCTTT. Amino acids: CASGGTVNTEAFF.

The chain recombines TRBV18 with TRBJ2-2; possible D gene TRBD1, 6 bases. The V gene lost 1 base and the J gene lost 3 bases, with 12 bases spanning the gap. The germline CDR1 and CDR2 sequences are KGHSH and LQKENI. This CDR3 spans 16 amino acids. The CDR3 reads CASSPLQGSHTGELFF. The CDR3 DNA reads as TGTGCCAGCTCACCACTTCAGGGGTCACACACCGGGGAGCTGTTTTTT.

CDR3 region: CASSPPGQGSRGYTF. In DNA form, the CDR3 reads TGTGCCAGCTCACCTCCGGGACAGGGATCGCGTGGCTACACCTTC. The chain uses TRBV18 and TRBJ1-2; 9 bases fit TRBD1. CDR3 length equals 15 residues. Germline CDR1 KGHSH, CDR2 LQKENI. V lost 3 bases to trimming and J lost 7 bases; unmatched junction nucleotides: 9.

V and J are TRBV6-6 and TRBJ2-4, with D perhaps TRBD2 (6 bases). Germline CDR1 reads MNHNY; CDR2 reads SVGAGI (reference sequence). CDR3 length: 15 residues. Trimming took 0 bases from V and 1 from J, leaving 7 bases between them. CDR3 protein: CASSYSAGAKNIQYF. CDR3 nucleotides: TGTGCCAGCAGTTACTCGGCGGGGGCCAAAAACATTCAGTACTTC.

The J gene is TRBJ2-1, the V gene TRBV7-2; 9 nucleotides agree with TRBD2. The junction had 9 bases not matched to a gene; V was cut back by 5 bases and J by 4 bases. Germline V gene sequence: CDR1 SGHTA, CDR2 FQGNSA. The length of the CDR3 is 16 residues. The CDR3 sequence: CASSPGGTSPYNEQFF. CDR3 DNA: TGTGCCAGCAGCCCTGGTGGGACTAGCCCTTACAATGAGCAGTTCTTC.

The chain uses TRBV6-5 and TRBJ1-3; TRBD1 matches at 7 bases. The J segment lost 5 bases and the V segment lost 6 bases, leaving 7 bases of the junction unmatched. CDR1 and CDR2 from the germline V gene are MNHEY and SVGAGI. The CDR3 covers 14 residues. CDR3 region: CASRDGQDRNTIYF. The DNA of the CDR3 is TGTGCCAGCAGGGACGGACAGGACCGAAACACCATATATTTT.

The J gene is TRBJ2-6, the V gene TRBV29-1; D uncertain. The germline V and J ends were trimmed by 3 bases and 0 bases, with 3 bases remaining between them. CDR1 is SQVTM, CDR2 ANQGSEA, per germline. This CDR3 is built from 13 residues. CDR3 amino acids: CSVDSSGANVLTF. The CDR3 bases are TGCAGCGTTGATAGCTCTGGGGCCAACGTCCTGACTTTC.

The chain recombines TRBV27 with TRBJ1-2; 7 bases are a match to TRBD1. The junction had 3 bases not matched to a gene; V was cut back by 1 base and J by 4 bases. Germline V gene data show CDR1 as MNHEY and CDR2 as SMNVEV (reference sequence). The CDR3 consists of 14 residues. The DNA of the CDR3 is TGTGCCAGCAGTTTATACCGGGACAGCTATGGCTACACCTTC. Its protein product is CASSLYRDSYGYTF.